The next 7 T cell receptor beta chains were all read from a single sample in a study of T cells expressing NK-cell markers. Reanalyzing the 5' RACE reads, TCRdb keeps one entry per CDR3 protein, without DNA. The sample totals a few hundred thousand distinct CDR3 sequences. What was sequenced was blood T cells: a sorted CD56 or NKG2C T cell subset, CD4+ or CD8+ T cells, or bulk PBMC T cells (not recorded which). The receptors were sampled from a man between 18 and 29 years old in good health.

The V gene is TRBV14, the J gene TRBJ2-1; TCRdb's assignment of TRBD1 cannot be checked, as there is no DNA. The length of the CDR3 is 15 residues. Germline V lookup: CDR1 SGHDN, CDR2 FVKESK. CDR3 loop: CASSQHRGQGDEQFF.

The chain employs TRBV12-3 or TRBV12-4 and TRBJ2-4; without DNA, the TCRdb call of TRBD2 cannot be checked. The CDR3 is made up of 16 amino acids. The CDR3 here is CASSPLRGRAKNIQYF.

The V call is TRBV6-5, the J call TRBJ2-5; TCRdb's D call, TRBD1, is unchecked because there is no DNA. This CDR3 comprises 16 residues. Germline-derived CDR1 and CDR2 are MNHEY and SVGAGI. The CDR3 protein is CASSYRDRAIQETQYF.

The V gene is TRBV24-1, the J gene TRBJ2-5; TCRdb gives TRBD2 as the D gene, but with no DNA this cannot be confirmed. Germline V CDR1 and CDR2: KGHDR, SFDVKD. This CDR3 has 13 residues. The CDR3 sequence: CATSSRLAETQYF.

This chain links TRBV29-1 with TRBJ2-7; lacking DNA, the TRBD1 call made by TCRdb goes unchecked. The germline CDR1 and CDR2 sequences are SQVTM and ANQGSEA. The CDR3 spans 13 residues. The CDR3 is CSVESDRDYEQYF.

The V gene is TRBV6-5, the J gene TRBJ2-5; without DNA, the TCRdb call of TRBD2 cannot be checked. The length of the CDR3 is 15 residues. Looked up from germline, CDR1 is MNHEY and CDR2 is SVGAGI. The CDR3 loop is CASSYGRGGRETQYF.

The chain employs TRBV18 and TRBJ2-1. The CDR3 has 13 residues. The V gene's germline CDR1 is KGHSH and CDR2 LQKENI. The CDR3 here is CSSSPSRSNEQFF.